The rows below give T cell receptor beta chains drawn from one sample of a study of blood T cell repertoires in COVID-19. The assay was immunoSEQ multiplex PCR, and TCRdb's table has in-frame clones only and misses some. This repertoire shows some 100,000 clones, roughly 90% found once; its top ten account for 6% to 9.5%. The sample was peripheral blood. These receptors were obtained from an older man who had recovered from COVID-19. The CDR3 runs from the conserved cysteine through the conserved F or W. A D gene is named only where the DNA matches it firmly. Expanded clones are given a class, and other clones once, few, many or no size at all.

D: TRBD1; size: -; V: TRBV4-1; J: TRBJ2-1; CDR3: CASSQGPGTGGRNEQFF; DNA: TGCGCCAGCAGCCAAGGTCCAGGGACAGGGGGCCGCAATGAGCAGTTCTTC
D: TRBD1; size: -; V: TRBV6-5; J: TRBJ1-5; CDR3: CASSWDRVDQPQHF; DNA: TGTGCCAGCAGCTGGGACAGGGTAGATCAGCCCCAGCATTTT
D: -; size: -; V: TRBV5-6; J: TRBJ1-3; CDR3: CASSLASGNAGNTIYF; DNA: TGTGCCAGCAGCTTGGCGTCAGGGAATGCTGGAAACACCATATATTTT
D: -; size: -; V: TRBV5-1; J: TRBJ2-5; CDR3: CASSQRQGGGETQYF; DNA: TGCGCCAGCAGCCAACGACAGGGCGGAGGGGAGACCCAGTACTTC
D: -; size: -; V: TRBV11-2; J: TRBJ1-1; CDR3: CASSPRQVRPNTEAFF; DNA: TGTGCCAGCAGCCCAAGACAGGTTCGTCCGAACACTGAAGCTTTCTTT
D: TRBD2; size: -; V: TRBV29-1; J: TRBJ2-3; CDR3: CSVESPGGSTDTQYF; DNA: TGCAGCGTTGAATCACCCGGGGGGAGCACAGATACGCAGTATTTT
D: TRBD2; size: -; V: TRBV6-5; J: TRBJ2-2; CDR3: CASSSSWLAGVRELFF; DNA: TGTGCCAGCAGTTCGTCCTGGCTAGCGGGGGTCCGAGAGCTGTTTTTT
D: -; size: -; V: TRBV3-1/TRBV3-2; J: TRBJ2-5; CDR3: CASSTSGTKETQYF; DNA: TGTGCCAGCAGTACCTCAGGAACGAAAGAGACCCAGTACTTC
D: TRBD2; size: -; V: TRBV7-2; J: TRBJ2-1; CDR3: CASSRAGVTSGSPDEQFF; DNA: TGTGCCAGCAGCCGGGCGGGGGTAACTAGCGGATCTCCGGACGAGCAGTTCTTC
D: -; size: once; V: TRBV27; J: TRBJ2-3; CDR3: CASSFYSTDTQYF; DNA: TGTGCCAGCAGTTTTTATAGCACAGATACGCAGTATTTT
D: TRBD1; size: -; V: TRBV10-3; J: TRBJ1-5; CDR3: CAISPGQGSYQPQHF; DNA: TGTGCCATCAGCCCGGGACAGGGAAGTTATCAGCCCCAGCATTTT
D: -; size: -; V: TRBV18; J: TRBJ2-7; CDR3: CASSPPNRDVVGGRHEQYF; DNA: TGTGCCAGCTCACCACCAAACAGGGATGTGGTCGGAGGCCGCCACGAGCAGTACTTC
D: TRBD2; size: -; V: TRBV5-1; J: TRBJ2-1; CDR3: CASSAGTSGTYNEQFF; DNA: TGCGCCAGCAGCGCCGGGACTAGCGGGACCTACAATGAGCAGTTCTTC
D: TRBD1; size: few; V: TRBV4-2; J: TRBJ1-3; CDR3: CASSQGGQGVRSGNTIYF; DNA: TGTGCCAGCAGCCAAGGAGGACAGGGGGTAAGGTCTGGAAACACCATATATTTT
D: -; size: -; V: TRBV5-4; J: TRBJ1-1; CDR3: CASSLRRGFTEAFF; DNA: TGTGCCAGCAGCTTGAGAAGGGGGTTCACTGAAGCTTTCTTT
D: -; size: -; V: TRBV7-2; J: TRBJ2-5; CDR3: CASSLGVGAGETQYF; DNA: TGTGCCAGCAGCTTAGGAGTGGGGGCAGGGGAGACCCAGTACTTC
D: -; size: few; V: TRBV9; J: TRBJ2-3; CDR3: CASSVEARTDTQYF; DNA: TGTGCCAGCAGCGTAGAAGCGCGCACAGATACGCAGTATTTT
D: -; size: -; V: TRBV29-1; J: TRBJ1-1; CDR3: CSVPRGSLINGEAFF; DNA: TGCAGCGTCCCCAGGGGCTCACTCATCAACGGTGAAGCTTTCTTT
D: -; size: -; V: TRBV5-1; J: TRBJ2-7; CDR3: CASSQGPEGNYEQYF; DNA: TGCGCCAGCAGCCAAGGACCGGAGGGTAACTACGAGCAGTACTTC
D: -; size: -; V: TRBV6-2/TRBV6-3; J: TRBJ1-2; CDR3: CASSYSGRDSGYTF; DNA: TGTGCCAGCAGTTACTCCGGCAGGGACTCTGGCTACACCTTC
D: TRBD1; size: -; V: TRBV7-9; J: TRBJ1-2; CDR3: CASSDRTGLYGYTF; DNA: TGTGCCAGCAGCGACAGGACAGGCCTTTATGGCTACACCTTC
D: -; size: -; V: TRBV24-1; J: TRBJ2-5; CDR3: CATSDNTVLEETQYF; DNA: TGTGCCACCAGTGATAACACAGTATTGGAAGAGACCCAGTACTTC
D: TRBD1; size: -; V: TRBV9; J: TRBJ2-1; CDR3: CASSVVGTGRNEQFF; DNA: TGTGCCAGCAGCGTAGTAGGGACAGGACGAAATGAGCAGTTCTTC
D: -; size: -; V: TRBV6-1; J: TRBJ2-7; CDR3: CASSDQTVSYEQYF; DNA: TGTGCCAGCAGTGACCAAACGGTCTCCTACGAGCAGTACTTC
D: -; size: -; V: TRBV10-3; J: TRBJ2-7; CDR3: CAISPRAFYEQYF; DNA: TGTGCCATCAGTCCCAGGGCCTTCTACGAGCAGTACTTC
D: -; size: -; V: TRBV7-2; J: TRBJ1-1; CDR3: CASSLLSGAEAFF; DNA: TGTGCCAGCAGCTTATTAAGCGGGGCTGAAGCTTTCTTT
D: -; size: -; V: TRBV7-2; J: TRBJ1-1; CDR3: CASSLDPGLEAFF; DNA: TGTGCCAGCAGCTTAGATCCAGGCCTTGAAGCTTTCTTT
D: -; size: -; V: TRBV9; J: TRBJ1-2; CDR3: CASRKPGNYGYTF; DNA: TGTGCCAGCAGAAAACCGGGGAACTATGGCTACACCTTC
D: -; size: -; V: TRBV5-4; J: TRBJ2-1; CDR3: CASSPRTRYNEQFF; DNA: TGTGCCAGCAGCCCTAGAACCCGCTACAATGAGCAGTTCTTC
D: TRBD1; size: once; V: TRBV29-1; J: TRBJ1-1; CDR3: CSFRDRGMNTEAFF; DNA: TGCAGCTTCCGGGACAGGGGCATGAACACTGAAGCTTTCTTT
D: -; size: -; V: TRBV7-9; J: TRBJ2-5; CDR3: CASSLSSGQETQYF; DNA: TGTGCCAGCAGCTTAAGTAGCGGTCAAGAGACCCAGTACTTC
D: TRBD2; size: -; V: TRBV5-1; J: TRBJ2-3; CDR3: CASSLGLAGGHGTDTQYF; DNA: TGCGCCAGCAGCTTGGGACTAGCGGGAGGCCACGGCACAGATACGCAGTATTTT
D: TRBD1; size: few; V: TRBV6-2/TRBV6-3; J: TRBJ1-2; CDR3: CASSLTGIHGYTF; DNA: TGTGCCAGCAGTCTGACAGGGATCCATGGCTACACCTTC
D: TRBD2; size: -; V: TRBV4-1; J: TRBJ2-4; CDR3: CASSQESVLAGASKNIQYF; DNA: TGCGCCAGCAGCCAAGAGAGTGTGCTAGCGGGAGCTTCCAAAAACATTCAGTACTTC
D: TRBD2; size: once; V: TRBV3-1/TRBV3-2; J: TRBJ2-3; CDR3: CASSQGGFTGGTQYF; DNA: TGTGCCAGCAGCCAAGGGGGTTTTACGGGAGGTACGCAGTATTTT
D: -; size: -; V: TRBV4-1; J: TRBJ1-6; CDR3: CASSLADSPLHF; DNA: TGCGCCAGCAGTCTGGCGGATTCACCCCTCCACTTT
D: -; size: -; V: TRBV24-1; J: TRBJ2-2; CDR3: CATRDSGGTGELFF; DNA: TGTGCCACCAGGGACAGTGGGGGAACCGGGGAGCTGTTTTTT
D: -; size: -; V: TRBV3-1/TRBV3-2; J: TRBJ1-4; CDR3: CASSRKTGSWEKLFF; DNA: TGTGCCAGCAGCAGAAAAACAGGGAGTTGGGAAAAACTGTTTTTT
D: -; size: -; V: TRBV28; J: TRBJ1-5; CDR3: CASSAFYQPQHF; DNA: TGTGCCAGCAGCGCGTTTTATCAGCCCCAGCATTTT
D: -; size: -; V: TRBV19; J: TRBJ1-2; CDR3: CASSIGPDRNYGYTF; DNA: TGTGCCAGTAGTATCGGGCCCGACAGGAACTATGGCTACACCTTC
D: TRBD1; size: -; V: TRBV27; J: TRBJ1-4; CDR3: CASSRRTGPTTNEKLFF; DNA: TGTGCCAGCAGTCGTAGGACAGGGCCCACAACTAATGAAAAACTGTTTTTT
D: -; size: -; V: TRBV28; J: TRBJ1-4; CDR3: CASTLTRGEKLFF; DNA: TGTGCCAGCACCTTAACCAGGGGTGAAAAACTGTTTTTT
D: -; size: -; V: TRBV9; J: TRBJ2-7; CDR3: CASSVAPQGGEQYF; DNA: TGTGCCAGCAGCGTAGCTCCCCAGGGAGGCGAGCAGTACTTC
D: TRBD1; size: -; V: TRBV7-3; J: TRBJ2-5; CDR3: CASSLGTGGWETQYF; DNA: TGTGCCAGCAGCTTAGGGACAGGGGGCTGGGAGACCCAGTACTTC
D: TRBD2; size: -; V: TRBV12-5; J: TRBJ2-1; CDR3: CASGLDRGLATSPAAYNEQFF; DNA: TGTGCTAGTGGTTTGGATAGAGGACTAGCGACATCACCAGCCGCCTACAATGAGCAGTTCTTC
D: TRBD1; size: -; V: TRBV2; J: TRBJ1-5; CDR3: CASSEGQVNQPQHF; DNA: TGTGCCAGCAGTGAGGGACAGGTTAATCAGCCCCAGCATTTT
D: -; size: -; V: TRBV11-2; J: TRBJ1-6; CDR3: CASSPAPSYNSPLHF; DNA: TGTGCCAGCAGCCCTGCGCCCTCCTATAATTCACCCCTCCACTTT
D: -; size: -; V: TRBV9; J: TRBJ2-2; CDR3: CASSVVSGNTGELFF; DNA: TGTGCCAGCAGCGTAGTTAGCGGGAACACCGGGGAGCTGTTTTTT
D: -; size: once; V: TRBV3-1/TRBV3-2; J: TRBJ1-1; CDR3: CASSGKGGGYGEAFF; DNA: TGTGCCAGCAGCGGCAAAGGGGGTGGGTATGGTGAAGCTTTCTTT
D: -; size: -; V: TRBV7-6; J: TRBJ1-6; CDR3: CASSPGEFNSPLHF; DNA: TGTGCCAGCAGCCCGGGGGAATTCAATTCACCCCTCCACTTT
D: TRBD1; size: -; V: TRBV19; J: TRBJ1-2; CDR3: CASSISRTGGFYGYTF; DNA: TGTGCCAGTAGTATTTCCCGGACAGGGGGTTTCTATGGCTACACCTTC
D: TRBD2; size: -; V: TRBV6-4; J: TRBJ2-3; CDR3: CASSDFFPGGTQYF; DNA: TGTGCCAGCAGTGACTTCTTCCCGGGGGGTACGCAGTATTTT